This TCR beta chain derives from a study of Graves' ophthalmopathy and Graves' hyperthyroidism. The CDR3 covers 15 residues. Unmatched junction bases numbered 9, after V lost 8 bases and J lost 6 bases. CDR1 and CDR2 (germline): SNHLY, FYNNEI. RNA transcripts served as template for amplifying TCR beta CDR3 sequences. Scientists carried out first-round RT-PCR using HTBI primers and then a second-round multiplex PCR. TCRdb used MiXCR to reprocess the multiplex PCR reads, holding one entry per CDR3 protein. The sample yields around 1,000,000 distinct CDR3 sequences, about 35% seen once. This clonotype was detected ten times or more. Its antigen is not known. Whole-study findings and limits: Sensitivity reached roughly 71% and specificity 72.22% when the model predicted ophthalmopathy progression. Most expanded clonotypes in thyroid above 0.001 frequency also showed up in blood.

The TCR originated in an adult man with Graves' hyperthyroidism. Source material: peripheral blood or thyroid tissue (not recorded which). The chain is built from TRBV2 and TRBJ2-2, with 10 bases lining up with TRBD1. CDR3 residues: CASGPGQGLSGELFF. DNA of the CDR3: TGTGCCAGCGGGCCGGGACAGGGGCTTTCCGGGGAGCTGTTTTTT.